This T cell receptor (beta chain) was found in a study of cytomegalovirus exposure and HLA in healthy donors. Germline CDR1 reads SQVTM; CDR2 reads ANQGSEA. Trimming removed 6 bases at V and 2 bases at J, with 10 bases between. The CDR3 is 12 residues long. Measured with immunoSEQ multiplex PCR; TCRdb has only the in-frame clones, and not every one. Counted here are approximately 240,000 clones, 75% to 95% occurring once; the ten biggest clones make up roughly 1%. The donors were part of the approximately 130-subject validation cohort, which stood apart from the approximately 700-subject first cohort.

The TCR originated in a woman younger than 35 in good health and CMV-seronegative. V gene TRBV29-1 combines with J gene TRBJ2-5; TRBD1 is a possible D gene (6 bases). The sample comprised PBMCs. The CDR3, as DNA: TGCAGCGTCGGGACACGTCAAGAGACCCAGTACTTC. Encoded protein: CSVGTRQETQYF.